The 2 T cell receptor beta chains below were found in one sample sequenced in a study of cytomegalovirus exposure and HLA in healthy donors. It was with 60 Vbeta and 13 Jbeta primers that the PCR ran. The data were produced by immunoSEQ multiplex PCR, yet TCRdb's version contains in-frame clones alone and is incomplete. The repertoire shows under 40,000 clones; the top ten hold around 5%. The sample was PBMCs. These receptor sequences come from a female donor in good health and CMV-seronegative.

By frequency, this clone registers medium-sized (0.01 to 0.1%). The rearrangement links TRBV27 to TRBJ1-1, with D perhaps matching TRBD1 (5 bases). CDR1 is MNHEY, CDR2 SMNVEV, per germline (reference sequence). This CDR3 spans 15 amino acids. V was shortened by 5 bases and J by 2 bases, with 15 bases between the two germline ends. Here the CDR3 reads CASSISFGGNTEAFF. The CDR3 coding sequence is TGTGCCAGCAGTATCTCGTTCGGGGGTAACACTGAAGCTTTCTTT.

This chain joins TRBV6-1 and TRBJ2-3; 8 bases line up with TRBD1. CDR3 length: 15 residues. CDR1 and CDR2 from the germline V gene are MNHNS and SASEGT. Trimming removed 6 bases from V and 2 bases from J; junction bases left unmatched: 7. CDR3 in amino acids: CASRGDRGFTDTQYF. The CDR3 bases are TGTGCCAGCAGGGGTGACAGGGGTTTCACAGATACGCAGTATTTT.